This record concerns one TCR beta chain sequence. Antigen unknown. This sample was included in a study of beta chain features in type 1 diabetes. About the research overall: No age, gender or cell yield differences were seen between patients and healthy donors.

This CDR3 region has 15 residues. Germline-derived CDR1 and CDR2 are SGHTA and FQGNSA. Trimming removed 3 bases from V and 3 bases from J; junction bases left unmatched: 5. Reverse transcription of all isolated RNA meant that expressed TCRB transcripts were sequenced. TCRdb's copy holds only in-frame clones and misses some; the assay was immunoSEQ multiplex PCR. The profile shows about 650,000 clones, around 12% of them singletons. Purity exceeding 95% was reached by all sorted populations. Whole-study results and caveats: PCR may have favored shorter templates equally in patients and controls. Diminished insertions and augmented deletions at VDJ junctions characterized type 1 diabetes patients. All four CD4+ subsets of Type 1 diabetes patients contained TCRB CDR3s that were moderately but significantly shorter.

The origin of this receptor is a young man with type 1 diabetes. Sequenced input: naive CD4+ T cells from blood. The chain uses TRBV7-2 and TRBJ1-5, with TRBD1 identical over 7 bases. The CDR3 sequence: CASSFRQGDNQPQHF. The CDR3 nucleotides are TGTGCCAGCAGCTTCCGACAGGGAGACAATCAGCCCCAGCATTTT.